These 2 T cell receptor beta chains originate from one sample sequenced in a study of response to subunit inactivated influenza vaccine. Using its own MiXCR run on the RT-PCR reads, TCRdb lists one record per CDR3 protein. This table holds some 500,000 distinct CDR3 sequences, under 15% found once. The material was PBMCs from blood, obtained roughly 47 days after vaccination. The source is a man in his forties or fifties who received an inactivated influenza vaccine.

With regard to this clonotype: Given a much more abundant clone one base away, this may be a read error. The chain recombines TRBV6-1 with TRBJ2-5; the match to TRBD1 covers 7 bases. CDR3 length equals 15 residues. Per the germline V gene, CDR1 is MNHNS and CDR2 is SASEGT. CDR3 in DNA: TGTGCCAGCACCCAAATCCGGGACAGAGAAGAGTCCCAGTACTTC. It yields the protein CASTQIRDREESQYF.

The table lists this clonotype with a few counts. This chain links TRBV7-2 with TRBJ2-7, with TRBD2 matching over 12 bases. CDR3 length: 14 residues. The ends lost 7 bases at V and 7 bases at J; junction bases unmatched: 8. The germline CDR1 and CDR2 sequences are SGHTA and FQGNSA. CDR3 in amino acids: CASTIMGTSGEQYF. As DNA, the CDR3 is TGTGCCAGCACCATAATGGGGACTAGCGGGGAGCAGTACTTC.